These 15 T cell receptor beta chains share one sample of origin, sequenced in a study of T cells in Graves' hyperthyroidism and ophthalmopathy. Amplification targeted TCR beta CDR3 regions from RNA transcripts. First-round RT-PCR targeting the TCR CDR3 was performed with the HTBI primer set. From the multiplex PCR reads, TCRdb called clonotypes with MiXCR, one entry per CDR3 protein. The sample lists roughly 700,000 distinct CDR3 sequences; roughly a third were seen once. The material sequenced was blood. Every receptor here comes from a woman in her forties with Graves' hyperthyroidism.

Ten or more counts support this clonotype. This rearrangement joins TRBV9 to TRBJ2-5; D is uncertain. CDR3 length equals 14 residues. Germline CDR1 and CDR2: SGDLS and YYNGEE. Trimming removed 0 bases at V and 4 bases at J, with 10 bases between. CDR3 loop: CASSVVGSIETQYF. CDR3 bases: TGTGCCAGCAGCGTAGTGGGCAGCATAGAGACCCAGTACTTC. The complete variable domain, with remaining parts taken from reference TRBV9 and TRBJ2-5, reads DSGVTQTPKHLITATGQRVTLRCSPRSGDLSVYWYQQSLDQGLQFLIQYYNGEERAKGNILERFSAQQFPDLHSELNLSSLELGDSALYFCASSVVGSIETQYFGPGTRLLVL.

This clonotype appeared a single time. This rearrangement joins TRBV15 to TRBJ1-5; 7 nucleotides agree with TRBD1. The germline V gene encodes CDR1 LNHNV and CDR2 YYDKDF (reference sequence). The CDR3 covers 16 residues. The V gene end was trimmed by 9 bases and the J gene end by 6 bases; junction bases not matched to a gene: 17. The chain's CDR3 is CATPLTGSFPSQPQHF. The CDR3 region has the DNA TGTGCCACACCACTGACAGGGTCGTTCCCCTCTCAGCCCCAGCATTTT.

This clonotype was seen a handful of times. CDR3 in amino acids: CASSPQGREAFF. CDR3 in DNA: TGTGCCAGCAGCCCGCAGGGGAGGGAGGCTTTCTTT. The J gene is TRBJ1-1, the V gene TRBV12-3 or TRBV12-4, with a weak D call TRBD1 (6 bases). The CDR3 spans 12 residues. V lost 6 bases and J lost 11, with 16 bases in between.

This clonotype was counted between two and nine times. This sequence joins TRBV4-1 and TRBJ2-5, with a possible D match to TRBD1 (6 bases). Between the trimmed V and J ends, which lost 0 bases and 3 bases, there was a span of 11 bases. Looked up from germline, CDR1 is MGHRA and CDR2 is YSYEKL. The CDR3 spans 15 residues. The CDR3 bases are TGCGCCAGCAGCCAAGAATTGGGGGCTGAAGAGACCCAGTACTTC. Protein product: CASSQELGAEETQYF.

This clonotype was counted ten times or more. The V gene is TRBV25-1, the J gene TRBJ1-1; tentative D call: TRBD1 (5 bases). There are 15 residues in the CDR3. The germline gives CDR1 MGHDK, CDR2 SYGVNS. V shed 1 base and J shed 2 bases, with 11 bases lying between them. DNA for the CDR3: TGTGCCAGCAGTGAATCGGCGGGACGAAACACTGAAGCTTTCTTT. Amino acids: CASSESAGRNTEAFF.

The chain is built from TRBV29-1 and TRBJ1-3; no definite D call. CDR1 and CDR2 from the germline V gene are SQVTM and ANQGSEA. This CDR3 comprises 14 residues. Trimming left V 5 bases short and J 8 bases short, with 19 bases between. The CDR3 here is CSVLRQDYGYTIYF. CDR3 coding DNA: TGCAGCGTTCTTCGGCAGGACTATGGCTACACCATATATTTT.

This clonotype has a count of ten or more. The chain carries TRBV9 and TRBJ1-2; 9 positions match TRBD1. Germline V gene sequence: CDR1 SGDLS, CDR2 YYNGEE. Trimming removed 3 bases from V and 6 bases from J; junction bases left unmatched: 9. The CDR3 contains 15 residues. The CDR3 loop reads CASSAWDRVKDGYTF. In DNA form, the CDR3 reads TGTGCCAGCAGCGCCTGGGACAGGGTAAAGGATGGCTACACCTTC.

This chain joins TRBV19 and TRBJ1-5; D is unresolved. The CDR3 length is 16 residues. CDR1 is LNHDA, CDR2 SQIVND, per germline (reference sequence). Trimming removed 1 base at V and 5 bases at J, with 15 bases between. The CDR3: CASSIAAAAKDQPQHF. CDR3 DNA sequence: TGTGCCAGTAGTATAGCGGCGGCAGCAAAGGATCAGCCCCAGCATTTT. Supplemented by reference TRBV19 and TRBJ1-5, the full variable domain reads DGGITQSPKYLFRKEGQNVTLSCEQNLNHDAMYWYRQDPGQGLRLIYYSQIVNDFQKGDIAEGYSVSREKKESFPLTVTSAQKNPTAFYLCASSIAAAAKDQPQHFGDGTRLSIL.

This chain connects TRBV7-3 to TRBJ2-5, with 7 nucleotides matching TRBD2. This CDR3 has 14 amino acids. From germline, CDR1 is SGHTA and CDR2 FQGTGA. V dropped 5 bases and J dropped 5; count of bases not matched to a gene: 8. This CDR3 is CASSQTGGTETQYF. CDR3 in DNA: TGTGCCAGCAGCCAAACCGGGGGGACGGAGACCCAGTACTTC.

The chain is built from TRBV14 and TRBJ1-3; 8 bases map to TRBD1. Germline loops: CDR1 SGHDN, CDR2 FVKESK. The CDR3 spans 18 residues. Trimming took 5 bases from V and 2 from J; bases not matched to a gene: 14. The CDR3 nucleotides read TGTGCCAGCAGCAAAATGACAGGGGCCGTACGGACTGGAAACACCATATATTTT. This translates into CASSKMTGAVRTGNTIYF.

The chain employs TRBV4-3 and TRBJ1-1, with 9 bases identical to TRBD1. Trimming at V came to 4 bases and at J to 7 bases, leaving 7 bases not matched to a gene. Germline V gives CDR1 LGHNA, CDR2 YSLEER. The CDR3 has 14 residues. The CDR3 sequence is CASSLGTGTDEAFF. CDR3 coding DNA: TGCGCCAGCAGCCTAGGGACAGGGACCGATGAAGCTTTCTTT.

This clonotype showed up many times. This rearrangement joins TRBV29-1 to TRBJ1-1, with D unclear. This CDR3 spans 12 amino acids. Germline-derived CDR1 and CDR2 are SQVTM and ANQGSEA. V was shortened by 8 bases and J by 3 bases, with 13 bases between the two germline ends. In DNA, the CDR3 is TGCAGCCAATCGGGCATGGACACTGAAGCTTTCTTT. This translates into CSQSGMDTEAFF.

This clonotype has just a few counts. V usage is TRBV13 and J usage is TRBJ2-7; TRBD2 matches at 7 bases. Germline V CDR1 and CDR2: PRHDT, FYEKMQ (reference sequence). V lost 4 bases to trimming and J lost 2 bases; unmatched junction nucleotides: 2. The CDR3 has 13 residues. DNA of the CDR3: TGTGCCAGCAGCTGGGAGGGAACCTACGAGCAGTACTTC. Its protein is CASSWEGTYEQYF.

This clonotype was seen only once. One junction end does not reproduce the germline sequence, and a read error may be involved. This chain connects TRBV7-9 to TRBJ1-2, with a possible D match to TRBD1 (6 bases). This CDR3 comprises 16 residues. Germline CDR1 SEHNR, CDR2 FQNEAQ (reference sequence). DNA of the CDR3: TGCGCCAGCAGCCAAGCAGGGGCCGGAGGGAACTATGGCTACACCTTC. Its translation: CASSQAGAGGNYGYTF.

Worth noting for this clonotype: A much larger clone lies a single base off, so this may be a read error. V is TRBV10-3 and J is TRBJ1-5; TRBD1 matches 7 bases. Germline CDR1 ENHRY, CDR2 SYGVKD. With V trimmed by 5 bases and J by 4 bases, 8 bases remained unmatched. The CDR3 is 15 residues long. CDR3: CAISQMTGWNQPQHF. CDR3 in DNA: TGTGCCATCAGTCAGATGACAGGGTGGAATCAGCCCCAGCATTTT.